The present T cell receptor (beta chain) was sequenced within a study of CD8+ T cells in alopecia areata. cDNA serving as the sequencing template came from extracted, reverse transcribed RNA. Profiled with immunoSEQ multiplex PCR; TCRdb holds only in-frame clones, not every one. The sample includes 150,000 to 200,000 clones, roughly 60% seen only once; the top ten take about 1.3%. Treatment in this sample: oral pan-JAK inhibitor, 5-10 mg twice daily. The trim removed 2 bases at V and 1 base at J, leaving 6 bases unmatched. The CDR3 spans 15 residues. Germline CDR1 reads GTSNPN; CDR2 reads SVGIG (reference sequence).

The chain uses TRBV30 and TRBJ2-5; 8 nucleotides agree with TRBD1. This clonotype was sampled from a human donor with alopecia areata. Sequencing used CD4+ T cells sorted from blood, obtained between weeks 47 and 50, from a patient treated with tofacitinib. The CDR3 DNA is TGTGCCTGGAGTACGGACAGGGTCGTCCAAGAGACCCAGTACTTC. Protein sequence: CAWSTDRVVQETQYF.